Below, 32 T cell receptor beta chains from the same sample are listed, as sequenced in a study of T-cell memory formation after mild COVID-19. TCRdb re-called the 5' RACE reads with MiXCR, one entry per CDR3 protein. The sample records 390,000 or so distinct CDR3 sequences, approximately 16% being singletons. Source material: PBMCs or a T cell subset sorted from them (not recorded which). All receptors come from a young man who had mild COVID-19 (a few samples of this study predate the infection). Cell type and time point are not known.

A few counts support this clonotype. The chain joins TRBV5-1 to TRBJ1-2; perhaps TRBD1 as D (6 bases). The CDR3 loop spans 16 amino acids. Looked up from germline, CDR1 is SGHRS and CDR2 is YFSETQ. V lost 1 base and J lost 2, with 15 bases in between. As DNA, the CDR3 is TGCGCCAGCAGCTTGTCCATAACAGGGTACAACTATGGCTACACCTTC. Amino acid sequence: CASSLSITGYNYGYTF.

This chain connects TRBV4-3 to TRBJ2-3, with TRBD2 identical over 9 bases. V lost 5 bases to trimming and J lost 2 bases; unmatched junction nucleotides: 5. CDR3 length: 15 amino acids. Germline V gene lookup returns CDR1 LGHNA and CDR2 YSLEER. The CDR3 protein is CASSLAGDYTDTQYF. The CDR3 DNA is TGCGCCAGCAGCTTAGCGGGGGACTACACAGATACGCAGTATTTT.

This clonotype was seen at least ten times. This chain joins TRBV20-1 and TRBJ2-6; maybe TRBD1 (5 bases). Between the trimmed V and J ends, which lost 7 bases and 0 bases, there was a span of 10 bases. There are 14 residues in the CDR3. Germline lookup yields CDR1 DFQATT and CDR2 SNEGSKA (reference sequence). The DNA of the CDR3 is TGCAGTGGGGGTCAGGGCTCTGGGGCCAACGTCCTGACTTTC. Translating gives CSGGQGSGANVLTF.

The chain uses TRBV12-3 or TRBV12-4 and TRBJ1-1; a weak D match, TRBD1 (5 bases). The CDR3 runs to 13 residues. V was cut by 7 bases and J by 5 bases, with 14 bases left in between. Here the CDR3 DNA reads TGTGCCAGCACTACTTTAGGGGTTACTGAAGCTTTCTTT. This encodes CASTTLGVTEAFF.

V is TRBV4-3 and J is TRBJ1-6; D is uncertain. The germline V and J ends were trimmed by 2 bases and 9 bases, with 8 bases remaining between them. Looked up from germline, CDR1 is LGHNA and CDR2 is YSLEER. CDR3 length: 13 residues. CDR3 DNA: TGCGCCAGCAGCCAATACGACGGTTCACCCCTCCACTTT. It translates to CASSQYDGSPLHF.

V gene TRBV7-2 combines with J gene TRBJ1-6; a possible D gene is TRBD1 (5 bases). The V gene's germline CDR1 is SGHTA and CDR2 FQGNSA. The CDR3 loop spans 17 amino acids. V was shortened by 2 bases and J by 5 bases, with 16 bases between the two germline ends. The CDR3 DNA is TGTGCCAGCAGCTTAAACCCCCAAGGGGTCAATAATTCACCCCTCCACTTT. This translates into CASSLNPQGVNNSPLHF.

This clonotype was seen more than once but under ten times. The CDR3 spells CASSDPYTDTQYF. The CDR3 region has the DNA TGTGCCAGCAGCGATCCGTACACAGATACGCAGTATTTT. The V gene is TRBV6-2 or TRBV6-3, the J gene TRBJ2-3; the D is unclear. The germline V and J ends were trimmed by 6 bases and 2 bases, with 9 bases remaining between them. The length of the CDR3 is 13 residues. Germline V gene lookup returns CDR1 MNHEY and CDR2 SVGEGT.

The V and J genes are TRBV20-1 and TRBJ2-1; no firm D call. The CDR3 is made up of 13 amino acids. The germline CDR1 and CDR2 sequences are DFQATT and SNEGSKA (reference sequence). The V gene lost 3 bases and the J gene lost 3 bases, with 9 bases spanning the gap. For the CDR3, the DNA is TGCAGTGCTAGCGAAGCGAACTACAATGAGCAGTTCTTC. Translated, it gives CSASEANYNEQFF.

This chain uses TRBV4-1 with TRBJ2-5, with 7 bases lining up with TRBD2. This CDR3 is 16 amino acids long. The V segment lost 4 bases and the J segment 5 bases; nucleotides outside the gene matches: 13. Germline assignment: CDR1 MGHRA and CDR2 YSYEKL. For the CDR3, the DNA is TGCGCCAGCAGCCCGCCCGGGGGAGGGGAGGTGGAGACCCAGTACTTC. It yields the protein CASSPPGGGEVETQYF.

The genes are TRBV5-6 and TRBJ2-7, with D possibly being TRBD2 (6 bases). The germline V and J ends were trimmed by 4 bases and 3 bases, with 17 bases remaining between them. Germline V lookup: CDR1 SGHDT, CDR2 YYEEEE. The CDR3 consists of 15 residues. The CDR3 coding sequence is TGTGCCAGCAGCATGGGCCCGGGAGCCGGCTACGAGCAGTACTTC. Its translation: CASSMGPGAGYEQYF.

This rearrangement joins TRBV20-1 to TRBJ2-1, with TRBD2 matching over 10 bases. The CDR3 length is 14 residues. Per germline, CDR1 DFQATT and CDR2 SNEGSKA (reference sequence). The ends lost 5 bases at V and 6 bases at J; junction bases unmatched: 7. CDR3 in amino acids: CSALAGGRPNEQFF. CDR3 coding DNA: TGCAGTGCTTTAGCGGGGGGACGACCCAATGAGCAGTTCTTC.

This clonotype came up a few times. This chain connects TRBV4-3 to TRBJ1-2, with D possibly matching TRBD1 (5 bases). Germline V lookup: CDR1 LGHNA, CDR2 YSLEER. Trimming removed 2 bases from V and 7 bases from J, with 20 bases in between. The CDR3 runs 16 residues. CDR3 sequence (DNA): TGCGCCAGCAGCCAACGCGTGGGGACGGTGCTAGGTGGCTACACCTTC. This gives the protein CASSQRVGTVLGGYTF.

The CDR3 nucleotides read TGTGCCAGCAGTGAAGCTGGGACAGTATACAATGAGCAGTTCTTC. This gives the protein CASSEAGTVYNEQFF. The chain combines TRBV6-1 with TRBJ2-1; 7 bases map to TRBD1. CDR3 size: 15 residues. V lost 0 bases to trimming and J lost 4 bases; unmatched junction nucleotides: 3. Looked up from germline, CDR1 is MNHNS and CDR2 is SASEGT.

The table lists this clonotype with a few counts. The V and J genes are TRBV27 and TRBJ2-2; D is ambiguous. V shed 10 bases and J shed 0 bases, with 6 bases lying between them. This CDR3 is built from 12 residues. Looked up from germline, CDR1 is MNHEY and CDR2 is SMNVEV (reference sequence). The CDR3 bases are TGTGCCACCCACACGAACACCGGGGAGCTGTTTTTT. Protein product: CATHTNTGELFF.

This clonotype was found a few times. The CDR3 nucleotides read TGTGCCAGCAGCTTAGCCCTGGGACAGGGGTATTCACCCCTCCACTTT. Translating it yields CASSLALGQGYSPLHF. The chain employs TRBV7-2 and TRBJ1-6, with 10 nucleotides matching TRBD1. This CDR3 is 16 amino acids long. With V trimmed by 0 bases and J by 8 bases, 4 bases remained unmatched. Germline CDR1 reads SGHTA; CDR2 reads FQGNSA.

This clonotype appeared many times. A read error may produce the germline difference seen at one junction end. The gene calls are TRBV7-2 and TRBJ2-1, with TRBD2 as a possible D gene (6 bases). CDR3 length: 13 amino acids. Germline V gene lookup returns CDR1 SGHTA and CDR2 FQGNSA. CDR3 protein: CASSLGTDNEQFF. DNA of the CDR3: TGTGCCAGCAGTTTAGGGACTGACAATGAGCAGTTCTTC.

V and J are TRBV21-1 and TRBJ1-1; TRBD1, the D gene given by the table, was not confirmed from the DNA. TRBV21-1 is tagged as a pseudogene. The CDR3 extends over 17 amino acids. The CDR3 bases are TGTGCCAGAAAGACGGACAGGGAAATTTGGGTCGAGACTGAAGCTTTCTTT. Amino acid sequence: CARKTDREIWVETEAFF.

V usage is TRBV4-3 and J usage is TRBJ2-1, with 10 bases lining up with TRBD2. The germline V gene encodes CDR1 LGHNA and CDR2 YSLEER. J lost 7 bases, V lost 3 bases, and 9 bases had no gene match. The CDR3 spans 16 residues. For the CDR3, the DNA is TGCGCCAGCAGCCACGATATAGCGGGGGGATTGAATGAGCAGTTCTTC. Translated: CASSHDIAGGLNEQFF.

The chain uses TRBV6-5 and TRBJ1-2, with D possibly TRBD1 on 5 matching bases. V gave up 7 bases and J gave up 8 bases, with 20 bases separating them. Germline CDR1 and CDR2: MNHEY and SVGAGI. The CDR3 has 14 residues. CDR3 nucleotides: TGTGCCAGCACCTACCTCGTAGGGGCTATCGGCTACACCTTC. This translates into CASTYLVGAIGYTF.

V usage is TRBV5-4 and J usage is TRBJ2-5, with D perhaps matching TRBD2 (5 bases). Germline V gene lookup returns CDR1 SGHNT and CDR2 YYREEE (reference sequence). V lost 3 bases and J 4 bases, leaving 10 bases between the germline ends. The CDR3 covers 13 residues. The CDR3: CASSSVAGETQYF. The CDR3, as DNA: TGTGCCAGCAGCTCCGTCGCGGGAGAGACCCAGTACTTC.

This rearrangement joins TRBV24-1 to TRBJ2-3; D remains unclear. Germline V gives CDR1 KGHDR, CDR2 SFDVKD. Trimming shortened V by 6 bases and J by 1 base, and 16 bases separated the two germline ends. This CDR3 is built from 16 residues. Here the CDR3 reads CATSPATVTGTDTQYF. As DNA, the CDR3 is TGTGCCACCAGTCCGGCTACAGTGACCGGCACAGATACGCAGTATTTT.

This clonotype occurred a few times. This chain links TRBV7-2 with TRBJ2-2; 9 nucleotides align to TRBD1. Per germline, CDR1 SGHTA and CDR2 FQGNSA. The CDR3 runs 16 residues. J was trimmed by 6 bases and V by 5 bases; bases with no gene match: 10. CDR3 sequence reads: CASSKDPQGAPGELFF. CDR3 DNA sequence: TGTGCCAGCAGCAAGGACCCACAGGGGGCGCCCGGGGAGCTGTTTTTT.

This chain connects TRBV6-5 to TRBJ1-6; D uncertain. The CDR3 length is 13 residues. Germline CDR1 reads MNHEY; CDR2 reads SVGAGI. Trimming removed 9 bases at V and 2 bases at J, with 8 bases between. CDR3 nucleotides: TGTGCCAGTAGAGTTGCCTATAATTCACCCCTCCACTTT. This translates into CASRVAYNSPLHF.

The rearrangement joins TRBV5-4 to TRBJ2-3; no reliable D call. The CDR3 is 15 amino acids. Per germline, CDR1 SGHNT and CDR2 YYREEE (reference sequence). V lost 0 bases and J lost 4, with 12 bases in between. CDR3 DNA sequence: TGTGCCAGCAGCTTGGGGGCCTTATCCGCAGATACGCAGTATTTT. Its protein product is CASSLGALSADTQYF.

The chain links TRBV6-2 or TRBV6-3 to TRBJ2-1; no definite D call. The CDR3 covers 13 residues. Trimming pared 2 bases from V and 5 bases from J, leaving 7 bases between. CDR1 and CDR2 (germline): MNHEY, SVGEGT. For the CDR3, the DNA is TGTGCCAGCAGTTACGGGCAGAACAATGAGCAGTTCTTC. Amino acid sequence: CASSYGQNNEQFF.

The CDR3 protein is CASSSQGSTEAFF. The DNA of the CDR3 is TGTGCCAGCAGCTCACAGGGTAGCACTGAAGCTTTCTTT. The chain links TRBV7-2 to TRBJ1-1; D is perhaps TRBD1 (6 bases). V lost 4 bases, J lost 4 bases, and 10 bases lay in between. This CDR3 is built from 13 residues. CDR1 and CDR2 from the germline V gene are SGHTA and FQGNSA.

This sequence joins TRBV5-1 and TRBJ2-3, with D tentatively TRBD2 (6 bases). The V end lost 0 bases, the J end lost 2 bases, and 19 bases lay between the germline ends. The germline CDR1 and CDR2 sequences are SGHRS and YFSETQ. CDR3 size: 18 residues. The CDR3 region is CASSLGLTGDRHTDTQYF. The CDR3 bases are TGCGCCAGCAGCTTGGGTCTGACGGGGGACCGTCACACAGATACGCAGTATTTT.

This rearrangement joins TRBV7-2 to TRBJ2-5; a weak D match, TRBD2 (7 bases). Trimming removed 5 bases from V and 3 bases from J, with 16 bases in between. Germline CDR1 reads SGHTA; CDR2 reads FQGNSA. CDR3 size: 15 residues. DNA for the CDR3: TGTGCCAGCAGCGATTTGGGGGCGGGGGAAGAGACCCAGTACTTC. It yields the protein CASSDLGAGEETQYF.

V and J are TRBV20-1 and TRBJ2-7, with D uncertain. The length of the CDR3 is 12 residues. Germline CDR1 reads DFQATT; CDR2 reads SNEGSKA (reference sequence). V was clipped by 2 bases and J by 3 bases, with 8 bases between them. The CDR3 is CSARMVGYEQYF. CDR3 DNA: TGCAGTGCTAGAATGGTCGGCTACGAGCAGTACTTC.

This clonotype came up many times. This rearrangement joins TRBV7-2 to TRBJ2-7, with 7 bases aligning to TRBD1. CDR1 is SGHTA, CDR2 FQGNSA, per germline. The CDR3 covers 16 residues. Trimming cost V 1 base and J 6 bases; bases outside gene matches: 12. The CDR3 bases are TGTGCCAGCAGCTTAGTTGTCTCGACAGGGAAGGGCGAGCAGTACTTC. This encodes CASSLVVSTGKGEQYF.

This chain connects TRBV28 to TRBJ1-4; D ambiguous. Trimming pared 5 bases from V and 10 bases from J, leaving 11 bases between. Germline-derived CDR1 and CDR2 are MDHEN and SYDVKM. The CDR3 totals 12 residues. CDR3 amino acids: CASSQIGGKLFF. The DNA for the CDR3 is TGTGCCAGCAGTCAGATAGGAGGAAAACTGTTTTTT.

This clonotype came up a few times. This chain connects TRBV7-2 to TRBJ2-3; 9 nucleotides align to TRBD2. With V trimmed by 5 bases and J by 4 bases, 7 bases remained unmatched. The germline V gene has CDR1 SGHTA and CDR2 FQGNSA. There are 15 residues in the CDR3. The CDR3 bases are TGTGCCAGCAGCCGTGCTAGCGGGGCACCAGATACGCAGTATTTT. Amino acids: CASSRASGAPDTQYF.